A single sample is the source of the 24 T cell receptor beta chains below, sequenced in a study of T cell repertoires in cytomegalovirus infection. Their cognate antigens are unknown. TCRdb ran MiXCR on the reads and lists one entry per CDR3 protein. Of 50,000 or so distinct CDR3 sequences in the sample, 20% to 25% were seen once. Sequencing input: PBMCs, sequenced either directly or after in vitro stimulation (not recorded which). These receptors came from a human donor in good health (CMV status not recorded). Some clones in this sample may be carry-over from other donors' samples.

This clonotype was picked up many times. The chain joins TRBV28 to TRBJ2-5; D unresolved. Germline V CDR1 and CDR2: MDHEN, SYDVKM. Trimming pared 3 bases from V and 4 bases from J, leaving 15 bases between. This CDR3 spans 15 amino acids. The CDR3 bases are TGTGCCAGCAGTTTGGCCGAACCTGCCCCAGAGACCCAGTACTTC. It codes for CASSLAEPAPETQYF. Filled out from reference TRBV28 and TRBJ2-5, the complete variable domain reads DVKVTQSSRYLVKRTGEKVFLECVQDMDHENMFWYRQDPGLGLRLIYFSYDVKMKEKGDIPEGYSVSREKKERFSLILESASTNQTSMYLCASSLAEPAPETQYFGPGTRLLVL.

The chain has TRBV7-9 and TRBJ2-7; D could derive from TRBD1 or TRBD2 (5 bases each). This CDR3 is 15 amino acids long. Trimming left V 10 bases short and J 2 bases short, with 21 bases between. Germline V gene lookup returns CDR1 SEHNR and CDR2 FQNEAQ (reference sequence). The CDR3 is CATRGEGQKPYEQYF. The DNA of the CDR3 is TGTGCCACCCGGGGTGAGGGGCAGAAGCCCTACGAGCAGTACTTC.

V is TRBV27 and J is TRBJ1-1; 8 positions agree with TRBD1. In germline, CDR1 is MNHEY, CDR2 SMNVEV (reference sequence). There are 14 residues in the CDR3. After removal of 8 bases from V and 1 base from J, the junction contained 6 bases not matched to a gene. CDR3 DNA sequence: TGTGCCAGCCAATCCGGGACAGGGAACACTGAAGCTTTCTTT. Translating it yields CASQSGTGNTEAFF.

Only a few counts were recorded for this clonotype. The V and J genes are TRBV7-8 and TRBJ1-1; tentative D call: TRBD1 (6 bases). CDR1 is SGHVS, CDR2 FQNEAQ, per germline. This CDR3 is 17 amino acids long. V was trimmed by 5 bases and J by 1 base, leaving 20 bases between them. The CDR3 coding sequence is TGTGCCAGCAGCCGACTAATGGGGGCAGGGAAGAACACTGAAGCTTTCTTT. This encodes CASSRLMGAGKNTEAFF. The variable domain in full, with the rest retrieved from reference TRBV7-8 and TRBJ1-1, is GAGVSQSPRYKVAKRGQDVALRCDPISGHVSLFWYQQALGQGPEFLTYFQNEAQLDKSGLPSDRFFAERPEGSVSTLKIQRTQQEDSAVYLCASSRLMGAGKNTEAFFGQGTRLTVV.

This clonotype has at least ten counts. This rearrangement joins TRBV6-5 to TRBJ2-3; D call uncertain. Trimming cost V 2 bases and J 2 bases, with 11 bases left between them. There are 15 residues in the CDR3. CDR1 MNHEY and CDR2 SVGAGI come from the germline V gene. The CDR3 region has the DNA TGTGCCAGCAGTTACGGTCAGCGTTACACAGATACGCAGTATTTT. It is translated as CASSYGQRYTDTQYF.

The chain links TRBV2 to TRBJ1-4; 7 bases are a match to TRBD1. The CDR3 loop spans 16 amino acids. With 6 bases clipped from V and 0 bases from J, the junction kept 7 bases outside the gene matches. The germline gives CDR1 SNHLY, CDR2 FYNNEI. CDR3 amino acids: CASSRDSSSTNEKLFF. In DNA form, the CDR3 reads TGTGCCAGCAGCCGGGACAGCTCCTCAACTAATGAAAAACTGTTTTTT.

The chain carries TRBV20-1 and TRBJ2-7, with 7 nucleotides matching TRBD2. The CDR3 length is 16 residues. V dropped 2 bases and J dropped 7; count of bases not matched to a gene: 17. Germline V gives CDR1 DFQATT, CDR2 SNEGSKA (reference sequence). CDR3 amino acids: CSARPYPTRLAVEQYF. The DNA of the CDR3 is TGCAGTGCTAGACCCTATCCGACCAGACTAGCTGTGGAGCAGTACTTC.

The V call is TRBV5-1, the J call TRBJ1-1; the D gene is possibly TRBD1 (5 bases). Germline V gene lookup returns CDR1 SGHRS and CDR2 YFSETQ. The V and J ends lost 4 bases and 0 bases respectively, with 10 bases between them. The CDR3 contains 14 residues. The CDR3 DNA sequence: TGCGCCAGCAGCCTAGGGGTAATGAACACTGAAGCTTTCTTT. Its protein is CASSLGVMNTEAFF. The whole variable domain, remainder taken from reference TRBV5-1 and TRBJ1-1, is KAGVTQTPRYLIKTRGQQVTLSCSPISGHRSVSWYQQTPGQGLQFLFEYFSETQRNKGNFPGRFSGRQFSNSRSEMNVSTLELGDSALYLCASSLGVMNTEAFFGQGTRLTVV.

This clonotype was seen many times. The gene calls are TRBV7-2 and TRBJ2-3; no clear D gene. Trimming pared 5 bases from V and 8 bases from J, leaving 14 bases between. CDR1 SGHTA and CDR2 FQGNSA come from the germline V gene. This CDR3 has 13 residues. As DNA, the CDR3 is TGTGCCAGCAGCCTAAGACCCCCCGGTACGCAGTATTTT. This translates into CASSLRPPGTQYF. Full variable domain (remainder filled in from reference TRBV7-2 and TRBJ2-3): GAGVSQSPSNKVTEKGKDVELRCDPISGHTALYWYRQSLGQGLEFLIYFQGNSAPDKSGLPSDRFSAERTGGSVSTLTIQRTQQEDSAVYLCASSLRPPGTQYFGPGTRLTVL.

This clonotype was counted once. V gene TRBV19 combines with J gene TRBJ2-5; TRBD2 might be the D (5 bases). CDR1 LNHDA and CDR2 SQIVND come from the germline V gene (reference sequence). V was shortened by 5 bases and J by 3 bases, with 10 bases between the two germline ends. This CDR3 is built from 13 residues. This chain's CDR3 is CASSLTGEETQYF. The CDR3, as DNA: TGTGCCAGTAGTCTAACCGGGGAAGAGACCCAGTACTTC.

The chain carries TRBV2 and TRBJ1-1; D is unclear. This CDR3 spans 12 amino acids. Between the trimmed V and J ends, which lost 9 bases and 3 bases, there was a span of 11 bases. The V gene's germline CDR1 is SNHLY and CDR2 FYNNEI. The CDR3 protein is CARQYLDTEAFF. The CDR3 region has the DNA TGTGCCAGACAATATTTGGACACTGAAGCTTTCTTT.

This clonotype was counted only a few times. The chain employs TRBV28 and TRBJ1-6; D ambiguous. Deletions cut 3 bases from V and 5 bases from J, with 5 bases between. The CDR3 extends over 13 amino acids. Germline V gene lookup returns CDR1 MDHEN and CDR2 SYDVKM. This CDR3 reads CASSLIHNSPLHF. The CDR3 DNA reads as TGTGCCAGCAGTTTGATCCATAATTCACCCCTCCACTTT.

This clonotype was detected a few times. This rearrangement joins TRBV6-2 or TRBV6-3 to TRBJ2-5; unclear D gene. Trimming took off 6 bases at V and 5 bases at J, with 16 bases between the two ends. The germline V gene encodes CDR1 MNHEY and CDR2 SVGEGT. The CDR3 is 14 residues long. CDR3 region: CASRRSRAYETQYF. In DNA form, the CDR3 reads TGTGCCAGCAGAAGATCTAGGGCTTACGAGACCCAGTACTTC.

The DNA of the CDR3 is TGCGCCAGCAGCCATGGGACAGGCTTAGTTGAAAAACTGTTTTTT. Its translation: CASSHGTGLVEKLFF. V gene TRBV4-3 combines with J gene TRBJ1-4; TRBD1 matches at 8 bases. The CDR3 length is 15 residues. Looked up from germline, CDR1 is LGHNA and CDR2 is YSLEER. V trimming: 3 bases; J trimming: 7 bases; junction bases outside the gene matches: 7.

J is TRBJ1-1 and V is TRBV19; D unclear. The CDR3 has 13 amino acids. Trimming removed 1 base at V and 5 bases at J, with 8 bases between. Germline values: CDR1 LNHDA, CDR2 SQIVND (reference sequence). The CDR3 sequence is CASSIGRGTEAFF. The CDR3 DNA follows: TGTGCCAGTAGTATAGGTCGGGGTACTGAAGCTTTCTTT.

This clonotype was recorded a few times. The rearrangement uses TRBV5-1 and TRBJ1-5, with D perhaps TRBD1 (5 bases). Trimming removed 0 bases from V and 6 bases from J, with 13 bases in between. In germline, CDR1 is SGHRS, CDR2 YFSETQ. This CDR3 is 15 amino acids long. The CDR3 loop reads CASSLDAAGGQPQHF. The CDR3 nucleotides are TGCGCCAGCAGCTTGGATGCAGCGGGGGGTCAGCCCCAGCATTTT.

The chain recombines TRBV5-1 with TRBJ2-1; D is possibly TRBD1 or TRBD2 (7 bases each). The germline V and J ends were trimmed by 2 bases and 2 bases, with 20 bases remaining between them. The V gene's germline CDR1 is SGHRS and CDR2 YFSETQ. This CDR3 region has 18 residues. CDR3 nucleotide sequence: TGCGCCAGCAGCTTCCAGGGGGGGCCGGGACTACCCTACAATGAGCAGTTCTTC. Translation: CASSFQGGPGLPYNEQFF.

This clonotype was counted only a few times. V gene TRBV6-1 combines with J gene TRBJ2-3; D is unclear. CDR3 length equals 18 residues. The ends were cut back, 0 bases at V and 11 bases at J, with 27 bases in the middle. From germline, CDR1 is MNHNS and CDR2 SASEGT. The CDR3 bases are TGTGCCAGCAGTGAAGCGCCACCGTCACTTAAAAGTTATGTTAGGCAGTATTTT. Translation gives CASSEAPPSLKSYVRQYF.

The chain carries TRBV20-1 and TRBJ1-5; a weak D match, TRBD1 (6 bases). The CDR3 runs to 13 residues. Trimming removed 3 bases from V and 9 bases from J, with 15 bases in between. Germline lookup yields CDR1 DFQATT and CDR2 SNEGSKA (reference sequence). DNA of the CDR3: TGCAGTGCTAGCTCTACAGGGTCGGCGCCCCAGCATTTT. Amino acid sequence: CSASSTGSAPQHF.

The chain carries TRBV7-2 and TRBJ2-1; D tentatively reads TRBD1 or TRBD2 (6 bases each). The ends were cut back, 5 bases at V and 7 bases at J, with 18 bases in the middle. There are 15 residues in the CDR3. Germline-derived CDR1 and CDR2 are SGHTA and FQGNSA. CDR3 sequence reads: CASSARDLGGNEQFF. The CDR3 DNA is TGTGCCAGCAGCGCGCGGGACTTAGGGGGGAATGAGCAGTTCTTC.

This chain uses TRBV20-1 with TRBJ1-5; no clear D. Between the trimmed V and J ends, which lost 3 bases and 2 bases, there was a span of 14 bases. The CDR3 totals 15 residues. Germline CDR1 and CDR2: DFQATT and SNEGSKA (reference sequence). The CDR3 bases are TGCAGTGCTAGTCCCCTAGGACGGGGCAATCAGCCCCAGCATTTT. Protein: CSASPLGRGNQPQHF.

In its sample, this clonotype was seen many times. The gene calls are TRBV7-2 and TRBJ2-2; TRBD2 matches 8 bases. CDR1 is SGHTA and CDR2 is FQGNSA in the germline V gene. This CDR3 is 16 amino acids long. J was trimmed by 6 bases and V by 6 bases; bases with no gene match: 12. The CDR3 region is CASSYSGGLGAGELFF. The CDR3 DNA sequence: TGTGCCAGCAGTTACTCGGGGGGACTAGGGGCCGGGGAGCTGTTTTTT.

This clonotype has ten or more counts. The J gene is TRBJ2-7, the V gene TRBV7-9, with D possibly TRBD2 on 5 matching bases. Trimming stripped 4 bases from V and 2 bases from J, with 9 bases between. The CDR3 runs to 13 residues. Germline V gene lookup returns CDR1 SEHNR and CDR2 FQNEAQ (reference sequence). The CDR3 loop is CASSSEAAYEQYF. CDR3 coding DNA: TGTGCCAGCAGCTCGGAAGCGGCCTACGAGCAGTACTTC.

V gene TRBV12-3 or TRBV12-4 combines with J gene TRBJ2-3, with 10 positions matching TRBD1. After removal of 6 bases from V and 4 bases from J, the junction contained 4 bases not matched to a gene. This CDR3 contains 14 residues. The CDR3 protein is CASRKTGGADTQYF. The CDR3 DNA is TGTGCCAGCAGAAAGACAGGGGGCGCAGATACGCAGTATTTT.